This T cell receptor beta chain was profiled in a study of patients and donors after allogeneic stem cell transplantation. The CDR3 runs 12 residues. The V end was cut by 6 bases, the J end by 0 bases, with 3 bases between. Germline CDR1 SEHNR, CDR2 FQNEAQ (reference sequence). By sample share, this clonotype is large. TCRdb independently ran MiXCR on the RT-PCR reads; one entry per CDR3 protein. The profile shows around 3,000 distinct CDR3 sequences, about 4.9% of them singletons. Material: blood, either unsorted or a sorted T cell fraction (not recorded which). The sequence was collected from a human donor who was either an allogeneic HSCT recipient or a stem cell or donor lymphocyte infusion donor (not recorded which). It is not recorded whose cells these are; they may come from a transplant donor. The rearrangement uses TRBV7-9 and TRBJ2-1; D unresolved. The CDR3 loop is CASRSSYNEQFF. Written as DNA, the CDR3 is TGTGCCAGCAGGAGCTCCTACAATGAGCAGTTCTTC.